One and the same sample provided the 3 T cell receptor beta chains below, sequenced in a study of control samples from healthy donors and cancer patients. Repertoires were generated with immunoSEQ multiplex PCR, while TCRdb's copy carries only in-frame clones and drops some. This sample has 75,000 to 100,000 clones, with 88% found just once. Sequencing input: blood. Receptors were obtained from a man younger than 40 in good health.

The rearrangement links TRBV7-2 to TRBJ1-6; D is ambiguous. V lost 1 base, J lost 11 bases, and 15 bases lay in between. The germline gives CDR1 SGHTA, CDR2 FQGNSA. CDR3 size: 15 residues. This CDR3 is CASSLGSIGKPPLHF. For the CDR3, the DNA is TGTGCCAGCAGCTTAGGATCAATTGGGAAGCCACCCCTCCACTTT.

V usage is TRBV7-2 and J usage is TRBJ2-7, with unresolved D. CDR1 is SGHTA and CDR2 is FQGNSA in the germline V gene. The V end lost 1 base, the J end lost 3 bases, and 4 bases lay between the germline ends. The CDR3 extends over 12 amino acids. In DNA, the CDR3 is TGTGCCAGCAGCTTAGTAGGCTACGAGCAGTACTTC. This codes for CASSLVGYEQYF.

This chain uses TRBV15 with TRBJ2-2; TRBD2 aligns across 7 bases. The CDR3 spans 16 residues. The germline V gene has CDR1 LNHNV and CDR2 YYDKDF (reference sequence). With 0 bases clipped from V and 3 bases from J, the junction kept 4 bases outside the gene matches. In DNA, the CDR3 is TGTGCCACCAGCAGAGAGTCTAGCGGCTACACCGGGGAGCTGTTTTTT. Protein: CATSRESSGYTGELFF.